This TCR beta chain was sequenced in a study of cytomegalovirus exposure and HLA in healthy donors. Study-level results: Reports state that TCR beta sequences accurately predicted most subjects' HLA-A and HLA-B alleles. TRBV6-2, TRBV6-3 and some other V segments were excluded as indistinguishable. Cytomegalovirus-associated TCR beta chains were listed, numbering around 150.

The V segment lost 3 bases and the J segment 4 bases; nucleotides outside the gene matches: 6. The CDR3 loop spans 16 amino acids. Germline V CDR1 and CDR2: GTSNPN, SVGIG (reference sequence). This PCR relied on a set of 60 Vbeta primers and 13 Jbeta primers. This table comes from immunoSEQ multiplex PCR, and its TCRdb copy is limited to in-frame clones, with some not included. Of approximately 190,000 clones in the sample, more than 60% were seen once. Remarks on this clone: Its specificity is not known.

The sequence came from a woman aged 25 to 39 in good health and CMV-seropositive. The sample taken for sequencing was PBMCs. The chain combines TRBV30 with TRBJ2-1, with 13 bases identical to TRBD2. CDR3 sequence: CAWSLRTSGRYNEQFF. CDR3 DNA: TGTGCCTGGAGCCTGAGGACTAGCGGGAGATACAATGAGCAGTTCTTC.